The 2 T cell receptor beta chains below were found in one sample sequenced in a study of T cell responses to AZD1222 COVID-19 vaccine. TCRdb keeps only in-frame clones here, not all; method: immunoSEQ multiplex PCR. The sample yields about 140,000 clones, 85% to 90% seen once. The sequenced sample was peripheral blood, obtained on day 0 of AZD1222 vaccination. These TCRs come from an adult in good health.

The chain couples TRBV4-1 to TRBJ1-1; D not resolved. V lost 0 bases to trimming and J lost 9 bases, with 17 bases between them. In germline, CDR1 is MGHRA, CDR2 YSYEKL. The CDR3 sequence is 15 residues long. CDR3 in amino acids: CASSQDGGQAGKAFF. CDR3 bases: TGCGCCAGCAGCCAAGATGGCGGCCAAGCGGGGAAAGCTTTCTTT.

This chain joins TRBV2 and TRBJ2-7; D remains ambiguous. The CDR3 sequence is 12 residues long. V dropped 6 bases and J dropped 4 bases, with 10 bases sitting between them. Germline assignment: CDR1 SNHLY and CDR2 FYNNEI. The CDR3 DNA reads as TGTGCCAGCAGACGGTCCGGATACGAGCAGTACTTC. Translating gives CASRRSGYEQYF.